The sequence of this TCR beta chain was determined in a study of shared clonotypes between healthy human individuals. Study overall: Three CD4 naive, three CD4 memory, two CD8 naive and one CD8 memory plate were used per donor.

Study conclusions and caveats: The diversity represented, both genetic and in exposure history, was limited by few donors. Naive subsets generally had larger estimated richness than memory subsets.

Some 30,000 T cell genomes, or about 0.2 ug DNA, went into the sorted-subset replicate PCRs. Assay used: immunoSEQ multiplex PCR; TCRdb lists only in-frame clones, some missing. Found here are more than 2 million clones, around 96% of them singletons; the top ten hold approximately 1.2%. Naivety among CD8 cells was defined by CD45RO negativity and positive CCR7 selection, thereby excluding terminally differentiated effector memory CD45RA+ cells. Points on this clone: Its target is unknown.

Germline V gives CDR1 SEHNR, CDR2 FQNEAQ (reference sequence). Trimming cost V 1 base and J 1 base; bases outside gene matches: 12. The CDR3 has 18 amino acids. This rearrangement joins TRBV7-9 to TRBJ2-5, with 7 positions matching TRBD2. The TCR comes from a man between 18 and 29 years old in good health. Sequencing used naive CD8+ T cells sorted from blood. The CDR3: CASSLGWGPAGLQETQYF. The CDR3 DNA follows: TGTGCCAGCAGCTTAGGCTGGGGTCCAGCGGGACTCCAAGAGACCCAGTACTTC.